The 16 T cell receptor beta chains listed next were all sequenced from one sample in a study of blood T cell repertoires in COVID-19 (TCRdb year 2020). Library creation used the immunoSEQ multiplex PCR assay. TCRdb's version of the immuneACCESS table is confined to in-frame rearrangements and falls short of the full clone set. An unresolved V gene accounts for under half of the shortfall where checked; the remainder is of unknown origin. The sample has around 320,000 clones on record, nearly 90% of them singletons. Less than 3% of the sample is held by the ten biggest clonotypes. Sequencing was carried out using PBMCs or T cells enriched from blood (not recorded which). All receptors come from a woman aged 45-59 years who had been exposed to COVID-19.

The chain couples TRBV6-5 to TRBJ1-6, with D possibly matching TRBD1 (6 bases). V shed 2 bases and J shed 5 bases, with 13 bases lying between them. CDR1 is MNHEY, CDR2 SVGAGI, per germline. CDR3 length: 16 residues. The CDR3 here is CASSYPQQGNNSPLHF. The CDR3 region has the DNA TGTGCCAGCAGTTACCCGCAACAGGGAAATAATTCACCCCTCCACTTT.

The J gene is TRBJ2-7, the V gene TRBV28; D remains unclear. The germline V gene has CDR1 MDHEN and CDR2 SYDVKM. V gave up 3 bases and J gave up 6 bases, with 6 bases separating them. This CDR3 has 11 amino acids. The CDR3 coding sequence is TGTGCCAGCAGTTTCACGGGCGAGCAGTACTTC. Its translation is CASSFTGEQYF.

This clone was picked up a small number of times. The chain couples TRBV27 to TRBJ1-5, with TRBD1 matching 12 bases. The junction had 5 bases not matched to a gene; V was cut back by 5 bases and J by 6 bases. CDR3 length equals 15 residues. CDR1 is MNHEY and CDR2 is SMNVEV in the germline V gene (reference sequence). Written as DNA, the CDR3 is TGTGCCAGCAGTGGAGGGACAGGGGGCTTTCAGCCCCAGCATTTT. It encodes CASSGGTGGFQPQHF.

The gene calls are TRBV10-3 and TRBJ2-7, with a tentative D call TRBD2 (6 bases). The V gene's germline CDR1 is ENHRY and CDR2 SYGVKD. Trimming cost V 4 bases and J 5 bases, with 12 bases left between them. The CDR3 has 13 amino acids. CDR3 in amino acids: CAISGDSPHEQYF. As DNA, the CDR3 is TGTGCCATCAGTGGGGACTCCCCCCACGAGCAGTACTTC.

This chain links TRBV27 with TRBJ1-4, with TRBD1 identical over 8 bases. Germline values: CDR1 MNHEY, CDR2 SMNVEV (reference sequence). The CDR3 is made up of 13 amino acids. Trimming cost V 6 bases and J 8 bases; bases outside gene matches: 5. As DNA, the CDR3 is TGTGCCAGCAGCCCAGGGGGCTGGGAAAAACTGTTTTTT. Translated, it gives CASSPGGWEKLFF.

CDR3: CASSLGQGTGELFF. CDR3 in DNA: TGTGCCAGCAGCCTAGGACAGGGCACCGGGGAGCTGTTTTTT. The gene calls are TRBV5-4 and TRBJ2-2, with 8 bases fitting TRBD1. The CDR3 spans 14 residues. The J segment lost 4 bases and the V segment lost 4 bases, leaving 3 bases of the junction unmatched. Looked up from germline, CDR1 is SGHNT and CDR2 is YYREEE (reference sequence). The full variable domain, in which reference TRBV5-4 and TRBJ2-2 provide the parts outside the CDR3, is ETGVTQSPTHLIKTRGQQVTLRCSSQSGHNTVSWYQQALGQGPQFIFQYYREEENGRGNFPPRFSGLQFPNYSSELNVNALELDDSALYLCASSLGQGTGELFFGEGSRLTVL.

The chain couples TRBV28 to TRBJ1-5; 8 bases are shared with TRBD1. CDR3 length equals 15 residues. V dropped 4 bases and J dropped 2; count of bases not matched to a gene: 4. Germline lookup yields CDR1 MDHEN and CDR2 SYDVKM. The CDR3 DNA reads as TGTGCCAGCAGTTCAGACAGGGGAGGCAATCAGCCCCAGCATTTT. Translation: CASSSDRGGNQPQHF.

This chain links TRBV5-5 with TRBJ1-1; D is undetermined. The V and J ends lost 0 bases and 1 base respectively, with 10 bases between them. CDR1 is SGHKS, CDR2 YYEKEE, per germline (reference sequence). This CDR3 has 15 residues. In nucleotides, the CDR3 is TGTGCCAGCAGCTTGGTTCCAGTATCGAACACTGAAGCTTTCTTT. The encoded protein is CASSLVPVSNTEAFF.

CDR3 sequence: CASQNDRGSYNSPLHF. DNA for the CDR3: TGTGCCAGCCAAAATGACAGGGGGTCCTATAATTCACCCCTCCACTTT. V and J are TRBV2 and TRBJ1-6; 9 bases fit TRBD1. The CDR3 is 16 residues long. V lost 8 bases and J lost 1; bases outside the gene matches: 6. Germline V CDR1 and CDR2: SNHLY, FYNNEI.

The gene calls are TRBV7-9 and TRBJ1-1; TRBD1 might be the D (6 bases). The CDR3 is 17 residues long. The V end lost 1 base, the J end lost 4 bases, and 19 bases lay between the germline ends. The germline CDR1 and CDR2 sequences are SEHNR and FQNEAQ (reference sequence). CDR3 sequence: CASSLDPPQGLGTEAFF. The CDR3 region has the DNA TGTGCCAGCAGCTTAGACCCCCCCCAGGGGTTGGGCACTGAAGCTTTCTTT.

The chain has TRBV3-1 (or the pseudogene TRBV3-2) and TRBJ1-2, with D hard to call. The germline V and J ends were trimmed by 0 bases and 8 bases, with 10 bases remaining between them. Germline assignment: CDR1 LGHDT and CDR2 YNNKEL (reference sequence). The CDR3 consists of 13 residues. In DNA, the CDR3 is TGTGCCAGCAGCCAAGATCCGGGAGGAGGCTACACCTTC. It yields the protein CASSQDPGGGYTF.

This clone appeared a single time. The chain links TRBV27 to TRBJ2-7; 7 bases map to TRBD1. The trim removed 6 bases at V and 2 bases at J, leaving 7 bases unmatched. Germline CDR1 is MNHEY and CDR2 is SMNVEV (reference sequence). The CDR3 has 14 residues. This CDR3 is CASSRTGATYEQYF. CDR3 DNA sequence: TGTGCCAGCAGCCGAACAGGGGCAACCTACGAGCAGTACTTC.

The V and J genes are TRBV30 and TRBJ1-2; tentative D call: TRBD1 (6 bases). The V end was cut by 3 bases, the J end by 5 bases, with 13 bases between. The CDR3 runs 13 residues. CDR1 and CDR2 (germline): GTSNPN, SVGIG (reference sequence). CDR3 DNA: TGTGCCTGGAGCCACCAGGGGAGATATGGCTACACCTTC. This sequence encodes CAWSHQGRYGYTF.

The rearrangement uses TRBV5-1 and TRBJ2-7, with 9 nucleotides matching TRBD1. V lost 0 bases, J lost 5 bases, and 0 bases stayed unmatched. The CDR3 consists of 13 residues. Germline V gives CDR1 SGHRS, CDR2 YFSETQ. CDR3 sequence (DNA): TGCGCCAGCAGCTTGGGGGACAGGGACGAGCAGTACTTC. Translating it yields CASSLGDRDEQYF.

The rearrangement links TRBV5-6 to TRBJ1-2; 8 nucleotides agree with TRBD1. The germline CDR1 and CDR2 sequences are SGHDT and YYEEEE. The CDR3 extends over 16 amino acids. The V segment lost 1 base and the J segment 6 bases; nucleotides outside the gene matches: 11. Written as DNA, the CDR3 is TGTGCCAGCAGCTTGTTGGGGCAGGGGGCCGGGGATGGCTACACCTTC. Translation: CASSLLGQGAGDGYTF.

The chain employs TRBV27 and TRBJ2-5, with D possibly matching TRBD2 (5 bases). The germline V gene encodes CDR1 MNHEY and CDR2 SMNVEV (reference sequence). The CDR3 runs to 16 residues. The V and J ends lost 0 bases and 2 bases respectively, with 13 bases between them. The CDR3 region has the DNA TGTGCCAGCAGTTTATCCTTCGGAGGCCTACAAGAGACCCAGTACTTC. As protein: CASSLSFGGLQETQYF.